This T cell receptor beta chain was sequenced during a study of cytomegalovirus exposure and HLA in healthy donors. In germline, CDR1 is SGDLS, CDR2 YYNGEE. The CDR3 contains 13 residues. V was clipped by 3 bases and J by 5 bases, with 11 bases between them. PCR was performed using 60 Vbeta and 13 Jbeta primers. The repertoire was sequenced with immunoSEQ multiplex PCR; TCRdb's copy has only in-frame clones and lacks some. Of 85,000 to 130,000 clones listed, 76% are singletons. The chain employs TRBV9 and TRBJ1-1, with D unclear. Source material: PBMCs. The TCR originated in a woman aged 18-29 years in good health and CMV-seropositive. The CDR3 coding sequence is TGTGCCAGCAGCGACAGCGGCGTGACTGAAGCTTTCTTT. Its translation is CASSDSGVTEAFF.